These 9 T cell receptor beta chains originate from one sample sequenced in a study of shared clonotypes between healthy human individuals. The table came from immunoSEQ multiplex PCR; TCRdb's copy has only in-frame clones and leaves some out. This sample carries approximately 2.3 million clones, approximately 95% of them seen once, and the ten largest clones take around 0.4%. Sequencing was performed on naive CD4+ T cells from PBMCs. Noted subset: CD45RA+ positively selected. These receptors were taken from a man aged 18 to 30 in good health. Some clones in this sample may be carry-over from other donors' samples.

The chain carries TRBV5-4 and TRBJ2-2; D is unresolved. The V and J ends lost 0 bases and 6 bases respectively, with 15 bases between them. Germline V lookup: CDR1 SGHNT, CDR2 YYREEE (reference sequence). The CDR3 contains 16 residues. For the CDR3, the DNA is TGTGCCAGCAGCTTGGCCTTGGACCTGGCCCCCGGGGAGCTGTTTTTT. Protein product: CASSLALDLAPGELFF.

This chain links TRBV5-1 with TRBJ1-1; D is unclear. Germline assignment: CDR1 SGHRS and CDR2 YFSETQ. V was clipped by 2 bases and J by 4 bases, with 12 bases between them. The CDR3 is made up of 14 amino acids. In DNA, the CDR3 is TGCGCCAGCAGCTTAGTATTGGACTCCACTGAAGCTTTCTTT. Translation: CASSLVLDSTEAFF.

The V and J genes are TRBV5-1 and TRBJ1-1; 9 bases fit TRBD1. Per germline, CDR1 SGHRS and CDR2 YFSETQ. The CDR3 totals 15 residues. With 4 bases clipped from V and 5 bases from J, the junction kept 9 bases outside the gene matches. The CDR3 DNA sequence: TGCGCCAGCAGCGCGCCGACAGGGGGTCGGACTGAAGCTTTCTTT. Translating gives CASSAPTGGRTEAFF.

This clone was observed a few times. The rearrangement joins TRBV2 to TRBJ1-1; the D is unclear. Germline V gene data show CDR1 as SNHLY and CDR2 as FYNNEI. The CDR3 loop spans 14 amino acids. Deletions cut 4 bases from V and 0 bases from J, with 9 bases between. For the CDR3, the DNA is TGTGCCAGCAGTGGGTCCAGATTGAACACTGAAGCTTTCTTT. This codes for CASSGSRLNTEAFF.

This rearrangement joins TRBV4-1 to TRBJ1-6; D is ambiguous. Germline V gene lookup returns CDR1 MGHRA and CDR2 YSYEKL. The CDR3 totals 17 residues. Between the trimmed V and J ends, which lost 0 bases and 0 bases, there was a span of 9 bases. This CDR3 reads CASSQDLGSSYNSPLHF. The CDR3 DNA sequence: TGCGCCAGCAGCCAAGATCTAGGTAGCTCCTATAATTCACCCCTCCACTTT.

V and J are TRBV5-1 and TRBJ1-2; D is undetermined. The CDR3 spans 14 residues. The ends were cut back, 3 bases at V and 2 bases at J, with 11 bases in the middle. Germline CDR1 and CDR2: SGHRS and YFSETQ. The CDR3 reads CASSSQSRNYGYTF. The CDR3 DNA reads as TGCGCCAGCAGCTCCCAGTCACGAAACTATGGCTACACCTTC. Together with reference TRBV5-1 and TRBJ1-2, the CDR3 gives the full variable domain: KAGVTQTPRYLIKTRGQQVTLSCSPISGHRSVSWYQQTPGQGLQFLFEYFSETQRNKGNFPGRFSGRQFSNSRSEMNVSTLELGDSALYLCASSSQSRNYGYTFGSGTRLTVV.

V and J are TRBV29-1 and TRBJ2-1, with D possibly TRBD1 on 5 matching bases. The ends were cut back, 4 bases at V and 0 bases at J, with 13 bases in the middle. The CDR3 totals 15 residues. Germline values: CDR1 SQVTM, CDR2 ANQGSEA. CDR3 sequence reads: CSVVRHRSSYNEQFF. CDR3 nucleotide sequence: TGCAGCGTTGTCCGACACAGGAGCTCCTACAATGAGCAGTTCTTC.

The chain is built from TRBV5-1 and TRBJ2-3; the D is unclear. Trimming removed 5 bases from V and 2 bases from J, with 12 bases in between. Germline V lookup: CDR1 SGHRS, CDR2 YFSETQ. This CDR3 has 14 amino acids. DNA for the CDR3: TGCGCCAGCAGTACGGCTAAATCCACAGATACGCAGTATTTT. This encodes CASSTAKSTDTQYF.

The chain is built from TRBV29-1 and TRBJ2-7, with TRBD1 matching 8 bases. Looked up from germline, CDR1 is SQVTM and CDR2 is ANQGSEA. The V and J ends lost 5 bases and 1 base, in that order; junction bases with no gene match: 4. CDR3 length: 13 residues. CDR3 in amino acids: CSVSRDRSYEQYF. In nucleotides, the CDR3 is TGCAGCGTTAGCAGGGACAGGTCCTACGAGCAGTACTTC.